This is a list of T cell receptor beta chains from one sample in a study of vaccination effects on CD4 cells after COVID-19. The table came from immunoSEQ multiplex PCR; TCRdb's copy has only in-frame clones and leaves some out. The sample comprises under 60,000 clones, 55% to 75% of which are singletons, and approximately 5% rests with the top ten. These TCRs' antigens remain unknown. Specimen: CD4+ T cells from PBMCs cultured without peptide, collected before COVID-19 vaccination. These receptors were taken from a human donor who received a COVID-19 vaccine. The CDR3 runs from the conserved cysteine through the conserved F or W. A D gene is named only where the DNA matches it firmly. Some rows mark clone size as missing; the rest say once, few, many or name a class of expanded clone.

v_call	clone_size	j_call	d_call	cdr3_aa	cdr3_nt
TRBV19	once	TRBJ2-3	TRBD1	CASSWTGVPDTQYF	TGTGCCAGTAGTTGGACAGGGGTGCCAGATACGCAGTATTTT
TRBV18	-	TRBJ1-2	-	CASSPPSGAGYTF	TGTGCCAGCTCACCACCGTCCGGGGCTGGCTACACCTTC
TRBV7-8	-	TRBJ1-5	-	CASSSTARNQPQHF	TGTGCCAGCAGCTCGACAGCGCGCAATCAGCCCCAGCATTTT
TRBV29-1	-	TRBJ2-1	-	CSVVGVYNEQFF	TGCAGCGTTGTCGGCGTGTACAATGAGCAGTTCTTC
TRBV7-2	-	TRBJ1-2	-	CASSLRDQGGYTF	TGTGCCAGCAGTTTACGGGATCAGGGTGGCTACACCTTC
TRBV7-2	-	TRBJ2-7	-	CASSLGAYEQYF	TGTGCCAGCAGCTTAGGCGCCTACGAGCAGTACTTC
TRBV12-3/TRBV12-4	-	TRBJ2-4	-	CASSGASQYF	TGTGCCAGCAGTGGGGCTTCCCAGTACTTC
TRBV3-1/TRBV3-2	once	TRBJ2-3	-	CASSHALAEITDTQYF	TGTGCCAGCAGCCACGCCCTGGCGGAGATCACAGATACGCAGTATTTT
TRBV5-6	-	TRBJ1-2	TRBD1	CASGDRGRPYGYTF	TGTGCCAGCGGCGACAGGGGGCGTCCTTATGGCTACACCTTC
TRBV6-5	-	TRBJ1-2	-	CASSYRLANYGYTF	TGTGCCAGCAGTTACAGGCTCGCTAACTATGGCTACACCTTC
TRBV15	-	TRBJ2-1	-	CATSREVITDDNEQFF	TGTGCCACCAGCAGAGAAGTCATCACCGACGACAATGAGCAGTTCTTC
TRBV27	-	TRBJ2-1	-	CASSLLAMGYEQFF	TGTGCCAGCAGTCTCCTAGCAATGGGCTATGAGCAGTTCTTC
TRBV12-3/TRBV12-4	-	TRBJ1-4	-	CASSPLEGEKLFF	TGTGCCAGCAGTCCATTAGAGGGTGAAAAACTGTTTTTT
TRBV5-1	-	TRBJ2-3	-	CASSLAGGTSGDTQYF	TGCGCCAGCAGCTTGGCCGGGGGGACAAGTGGGGATACGCAGTATTTT
TRBV6-5	few	TRBJ1-5	-	CASSLSGPLYGPQHF	TGTGCCAGCAGCCTATCGGGACCCCTATACGGGCCCCAGCATTTT
TRBV30	few	TRBJ2-4	-	CAWSSSELAKNIQYF	TGTGCCTGGAGCTCTAGCGAACTAGCCAAAAACATTCAGTACTTC
TRBV9	-	TRBJ2-5	TRBD2	CASSVTGGIQETQYF	TGTGCCAGCAGCGTAACGGGGGGGATCCAAGAGACCCAGTACTTC
TRBV24-1	-	TRBJ2-1	-	CATSEPSGALYNEQFF	TGTGCCACCAGTGAACCATCCGGGGCCCTATACAATGAGCAGTTCTTC
TRBV5-3	-	TRBJ1-5	-	CARSHRSGAVNQPQHF	TGTGCCAGAAGCCACCGATCAGGGGCCGTAAATCAGCCCCAGCATTTT
TRBV6-6	-	TRBJ2-5	-	CASTGRNQETQYF	TGTGCCAGCACGGGCCGGAATCAAGAGACCCAGTACTTC
TRBV28	-	TRBJ2-7	-	CASRLGSGSYEQYF	TGTGCCAGCAGACTAGGGTCCGGTTCCTACGAGCAGTACTTC
TRBV28	-	TRBJ1-2	TRBD1	CASSLGQGFVSGYTF	TGTGCCAGCAGTTTGGGACAGGGGTTTGTATCTGGCTACACCTTC
TRBV6-2/TRBV6-3	few	TRBJ2-1	TRBD2	CASSYSPPEGLYNEQFF	TGTGCCAGCAGTTACTCGCCGCCAGAGGGACTATACAATGAGCAGTTCTTC
TRBV6-5	few	TRBJ1-2	TRBD1	CASRGREAYGYTF	TGTGCCAGTAGGGGGCGTGAGGCCTATGGCTACACCTTC
TRBV9	-	TRBJ2-1	-	CASSVSESSYNEQFF	TGTGCCAGCAGCGTAAGCGAGAGCTCCTACAATGAGCAGTTCTTC
TRBV7-7	few	TRBJ2-5	TRBD1	CASSLDRGRETQYF	TGTGCTAGCAGCTTGGACAGGGGGAGAGAGACCCAGTACTTC
TRBV7-2	few	TRBJ1-1	TRBD1	CASSTRTTGVEAFF	TGTGCCAGCAGCACGAGGACGACAGGGGTAGAAGCTTTCTTT
TRBV6-2/TRBV6-3	-	TRBJ1-1	-	CASSYSVEAFF	TGTGCCAGCAGTTACTCGGTCGAAGCTTTCTTT
TRBV24-1	-	TRBJ2-1	-	CATSGRGSYNEQFF	TGTGCCACCAGTGGTAGAGGCTCCTACAATGAGCAGTTCTTC
TRBV5-5	few	TRBJ1-2	-	CASSLDVYGYTF	TGTGCCAGCAGCTTGGACGTCTATGGCTACACCTTC
TRBV14	few	TRBJ1-6	-	CASSQGGRSPLHF	TGTGCCAGCAGCCAAGGCGGACGTTCACCCCTCCACTTT
TRBV19	-	TRBJ2-1	-	CASSLRTYNEQFF	TGTGCCAGTAGTTTACGGACCTACAATGAGCAGTTCTTC
TRBV7-9	-	TRBJ1-4	-	CASTLLQGSNEKLFF	TGTGCCAGCACCCTCCTGCAGGGGTCCAATGAAAAACTGTTTTTT
TRBV6-4	few	TRBJ2-7	-	CASSASEGYEQYF	TGTGCCAGCAGTGCTTCGGAGGGCTACGAGCAGTACTTC
TRBV2	-	TRBJ2-1	TRBD2	CASSEARLAGSEQFF	TGTGCCAGCAGTGAAGCTAGGCTAGCGGGGTCCGAGCAGTTCTTC
TRBV4-3	-	TRBJ1-1	-	CASSQDPEGGTEAFF	TGCGCCAGCAGCCAAGATCCCGAGGGAGGCACTGAAGCTTTCTTT
TRBV6-6	-	TRBJ2-5	-	CAGRGRGQETQYF	TGTGCCGGCAGGGGCCGCGGTCAAGAGACCCAGTACTTC
TRBV6-2/TRBV6-3	-	TRBJ2-3	TRBD2	CASSLRLAGGPDTQYF	TGTGCCAGCAGCCTTAGACTAGCGGGGGGCCCGGATACGCAGTATTTT
TRBV29-1	-	TRBJ1-1	-	CSVGTTEAFF	TGCAGCGTCGGAACCACTGAAGCTTTCTTT
TRBV19	-	TRBJ1-1	TRBD1	CASSSIPPGGAEAFF	TGTGCCAGTAGCAGTATACCCCCAGGGGGCGCGGAAGCTTTCTTT
TRBV29-1	-	TRBJ1-2	-	CSVVQGGSGGYTF	TGCAGCGTTGTACAGGGTGGGAGCGGCGGCTACACCTTC
TRBV2	-	TRBJ2-1	-	CASTQNSPQPDNEQFF	TGTGCCAGCACCCAAAACTCCCCCCAACCTGACAATGAGCAGTTCTTC
TRBV20-1	-	TRBJ1-2	TRBD1	CSASRPGGYYGYTF	TGCAGTGCTAGTCGGCCAGGGGGCTACTATGGCTACACCTTC
TRBV5-6	many	TRBJ1-5	-	CASSLQGANQPQHF	TGTGCCAGCAGCTTGCAAGGGGCCAATCAGCCCCAGCATTTT
TRBV7-2	-	TRBJ2-5	-	CASSSGTAGETQYF	TGTGCCAGCAGCTCCGGGACAGCGGGGGAGACCCAGTACTTC
TRBV6-5	-	TRBJ2-7	-	CASKYQRGYEQYF	TGTGCCAGCAAGTACCAAAGGGGCTACGAGCAGTACTTC
TRBV6-5	-	TRBJ2-2	-	CASGSTGELFF	TGTGCCAGCGGGTCTACCGGGGAGCTGTTTTTT
TRBV6-6	-	TRBJ2-1	TRBD2	CASSLADSYNEQFF	TGTGCCAGCAGTCTAGCGGACTCCTACAATGAGCAGTTCTTC
TRBV5-6	once	TRBJ2-3	-	CASSFGLSTDTQYF	TGTGCCAGCAGCTTTGGACTGAGCACAGATACGCAGTATTTT
TRBV9	-	TRBJ2-3	-	CASSATSQGRTDTQYF	TGTGCCAGCAGCGCAACCTCACAGGGGAGGACAGATACGCAGTATTTT
TRBV5-1	-	TRBJ2-7	TRBD2	CASSFSSGRGYEQYF	TGCGCCAGCAGCTTCTCTAGCGGGAGGGGCTACGAGCAGTACTTC
TRBV29-1	-	TRBJ2-3	-	CSVEGGAAAEYF	TGCAGCGTTGAAGGGGGGGCCGCCGCAGAGTATTTT
TRBV28	-	TRBJ2-1	-	CASSPSVRGWVF	TGTGCCAGCAGTCCCTCCGTTCGGGGGTGGGTCTTC